This T cell receptor (beta chain) was profiled in a study of type 1 regulatory T cells. Whole-study context: An in vitro protocol generated T-allo10, a Tr1-enriched, alloantigen-specific CD4 T cell product. Study-wide results and caveats: Compared with non-Tr1 cells, Tr1 cells showed a narrower TCR repertoire.

Each CDR3 protein gets one entry after TCRdb re-called the reads with MiXCR. The repertoire holds tens of thousands of distinct CDR3 sequences, less than 65% seen once, with 1.8% in the top ten. This clonotype was observed a single time. Its antigen is unidentified. Germline CDR1 reads SGHTA; CDR2 reads FQGNSA. Trimming at V came to 3 bases and at J to 6 bases, leaving 6 bases not matched to a gene. The CDR3 consists of 14 residues. The chain is built from TRBV7-2 and TRBJ2-5; 8 bases match TRBD1. The source material was cultured non-Tr1 T cells, either the whole culture or a sorted T cell fraction (not recorded which). The source of this sequence is a human donor in good health. The CDR3 loop reads CASSLDRVTKTQYF. The DNA of the CDR3 is TGTGCCAGCAGCTTGGACAGGGTGACAAAGACCCAGTACTTC.